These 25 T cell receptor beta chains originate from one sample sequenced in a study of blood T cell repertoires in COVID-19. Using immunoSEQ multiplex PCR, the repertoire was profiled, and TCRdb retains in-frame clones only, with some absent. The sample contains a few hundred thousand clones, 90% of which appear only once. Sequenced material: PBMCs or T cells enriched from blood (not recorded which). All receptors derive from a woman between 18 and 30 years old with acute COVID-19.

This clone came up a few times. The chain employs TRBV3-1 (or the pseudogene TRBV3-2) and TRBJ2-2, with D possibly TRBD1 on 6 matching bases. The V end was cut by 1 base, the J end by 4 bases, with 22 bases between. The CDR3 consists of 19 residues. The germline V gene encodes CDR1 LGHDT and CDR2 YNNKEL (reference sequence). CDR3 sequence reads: CASSQARMGAYSATGELFF. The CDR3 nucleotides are TGTGCCAGCAGCCAAGCGAGGATGGGGGCCTATTCAGCCACCGGGGAGCTGTTTTTT.

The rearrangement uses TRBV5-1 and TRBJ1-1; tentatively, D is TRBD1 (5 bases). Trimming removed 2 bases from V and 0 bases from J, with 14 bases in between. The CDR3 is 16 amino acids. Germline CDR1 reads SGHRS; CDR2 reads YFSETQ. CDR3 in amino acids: CASSFEQGFMNTEAFF. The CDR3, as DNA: TGCGCCAGCAGCTTTGAGCAGGGTTTTATGAACACTGAAGCTTTCTTT.

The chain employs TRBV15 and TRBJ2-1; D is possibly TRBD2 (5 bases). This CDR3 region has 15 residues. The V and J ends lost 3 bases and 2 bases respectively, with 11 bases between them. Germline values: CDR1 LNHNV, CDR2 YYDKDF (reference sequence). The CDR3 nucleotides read TGTGCCACCAGCAGGGGAACGGGGACCTACAATGAGCAGTTCTTC. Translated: CATSRGTGTYNEQFF.

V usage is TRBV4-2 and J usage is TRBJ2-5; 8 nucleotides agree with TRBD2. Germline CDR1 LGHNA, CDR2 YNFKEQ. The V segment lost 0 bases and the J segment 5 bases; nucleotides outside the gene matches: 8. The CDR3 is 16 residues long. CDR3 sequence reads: CASSQEDGLAIETQYF. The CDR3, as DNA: TGTGCCAGCAGCCAAGAAGACGGACTAGCTATTGAGACCCAGTACTTC.

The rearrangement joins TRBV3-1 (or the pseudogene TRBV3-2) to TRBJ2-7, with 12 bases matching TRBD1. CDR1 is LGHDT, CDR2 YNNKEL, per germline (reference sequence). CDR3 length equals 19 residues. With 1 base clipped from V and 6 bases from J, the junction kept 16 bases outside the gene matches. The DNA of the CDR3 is TGTGCCAGCAGCCAAGTTCGGGACAGGGGGCTTTTTGACTTCGGCGAGCAGTACTTC. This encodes CASSQVRDRGLFDFGEQYF.

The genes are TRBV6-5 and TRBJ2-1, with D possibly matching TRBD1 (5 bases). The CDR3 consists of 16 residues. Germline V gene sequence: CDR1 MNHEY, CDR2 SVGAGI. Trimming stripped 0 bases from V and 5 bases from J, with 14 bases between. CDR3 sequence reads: CASSYSNSGHNNEQFF. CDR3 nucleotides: TGTGCCAGCAGTTACTCGAATTCAGGACACAACAATGAGCAGTTCTTC.

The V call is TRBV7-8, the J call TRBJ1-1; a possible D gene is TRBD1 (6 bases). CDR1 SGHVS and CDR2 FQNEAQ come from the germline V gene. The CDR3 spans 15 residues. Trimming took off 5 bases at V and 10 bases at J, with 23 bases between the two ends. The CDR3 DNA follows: TGTGCCAGCAGCAGCCGGGACAACTCTATAGGAGGAGCTTTCTTT. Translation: CASSSRDNSIGGAFF. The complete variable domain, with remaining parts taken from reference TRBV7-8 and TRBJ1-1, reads GAGVSQSPRYKVAKRGQDVALRCDPISGHVSLFWYQQALGQGPEFLTYFQNEAQLDKSGLPSDRFFAERPEGSVSTLKIQRTQQEDSAVYLCASSSRDNSIGGAFFGQGTRLTVV.

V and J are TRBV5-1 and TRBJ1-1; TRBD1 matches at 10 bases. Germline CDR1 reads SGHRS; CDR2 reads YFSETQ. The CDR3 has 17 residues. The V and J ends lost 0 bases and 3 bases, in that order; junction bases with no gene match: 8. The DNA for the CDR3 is TGCGCCAGCAGCTTGGGACAGGGGGCTATTTTGCACACTGAAGCTTTCTTT. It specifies CASSLGQGAILHTEAFF.

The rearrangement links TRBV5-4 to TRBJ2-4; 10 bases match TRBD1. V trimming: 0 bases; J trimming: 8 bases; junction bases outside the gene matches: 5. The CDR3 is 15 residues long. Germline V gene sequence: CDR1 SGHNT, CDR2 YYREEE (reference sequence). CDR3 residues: CASSLADRGRYIQYF. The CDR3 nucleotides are TGTGCCAGCAGCTTGGCAGACAGGGGGCGGTACATTCAGTACTTC.

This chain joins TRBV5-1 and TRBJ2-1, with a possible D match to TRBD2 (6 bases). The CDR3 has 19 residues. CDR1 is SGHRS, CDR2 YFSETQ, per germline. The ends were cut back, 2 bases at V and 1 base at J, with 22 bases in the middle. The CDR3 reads CASSFVMLGGLSSYNEQFF. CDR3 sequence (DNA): TGCGCCAGCAGCTTTGTTATGTTGGGGGGTTTGAGTTCCTACAATGAGCAGTTCTTC. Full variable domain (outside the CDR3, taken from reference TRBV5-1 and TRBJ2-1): KAGVTQTPRYLIKTRGQQVTLSCSPISGHRSVSWYQQTPGQGLQFLFEYFSETQRNKGNFPGRFSGRQFSNSRSEMNVSTLELGDSALYLCASSFVMLGGLSSYNEQFFGPGTRLTVL.

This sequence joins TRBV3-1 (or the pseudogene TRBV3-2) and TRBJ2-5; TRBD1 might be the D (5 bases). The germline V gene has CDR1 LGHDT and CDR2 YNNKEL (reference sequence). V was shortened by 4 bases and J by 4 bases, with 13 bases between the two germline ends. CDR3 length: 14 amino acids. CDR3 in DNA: TGTGCCAGCAGCCGACCTGGGGCCGTAGAGACCCAGTACTTC. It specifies CASSRPGAVETQYF.

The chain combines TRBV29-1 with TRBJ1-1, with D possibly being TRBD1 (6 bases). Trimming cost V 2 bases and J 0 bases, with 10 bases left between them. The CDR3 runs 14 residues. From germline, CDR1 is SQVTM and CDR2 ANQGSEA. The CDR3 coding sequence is TGCAGCGTTGAAACAGGGAAGATGAACACTGAAGCTTTCTTT. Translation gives CSVETGKMNTEAFF. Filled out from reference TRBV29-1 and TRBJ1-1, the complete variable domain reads SAVISQKPSRDICQRGTSLTIQCQVDSQVTMMFWYRQQPGQSLTLIATANQGSEATYESGFVIDKFPISRPNLTFSTLTVSNMSPEDSSIYLCSVETGKMNTEAFFGQGTRLTVV.

The CDR3 protein is CASSPQATNEKLFF. For the CDR3, the DNA is TGTGCCAGTAGTCCTCAGGCAACTAATGAAAAACTGTTTTTT. The gene calls are TRBV19 and TRBJ1-4; no reliable D call. Germline assignment: CDR1 LNHDA and CDR2 SQIVND (reference sequence). V dropped 5 bases and J dropped 0 bases, with 7 bases sitting between them. The CDR3 loop spans 14 amino acids.

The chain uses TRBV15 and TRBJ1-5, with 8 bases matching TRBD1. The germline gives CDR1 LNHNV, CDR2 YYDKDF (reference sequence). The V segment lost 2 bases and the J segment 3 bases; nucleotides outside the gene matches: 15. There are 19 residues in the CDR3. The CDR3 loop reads CATSRIGGAGQGYNQPQHF. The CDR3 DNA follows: TGTGCCACCAGCAGAATAGGGGGGGCCGGACAGGGATACAATCAGCCCCAGCATTTT.

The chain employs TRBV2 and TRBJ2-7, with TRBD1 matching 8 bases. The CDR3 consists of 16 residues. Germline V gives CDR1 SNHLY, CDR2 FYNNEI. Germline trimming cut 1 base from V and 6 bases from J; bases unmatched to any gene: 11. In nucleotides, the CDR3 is TGTGCCAGCAGTGAAGTGGACAGGGCGAGAAGAGGCGAGCAGTACTTC. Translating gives CASSEVDRARRGEQYF.

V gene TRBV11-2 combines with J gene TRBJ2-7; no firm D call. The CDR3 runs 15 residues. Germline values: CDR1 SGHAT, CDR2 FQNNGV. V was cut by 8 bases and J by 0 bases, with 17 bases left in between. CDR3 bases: TGTGCCAGCCGAGCCTTACCTGAACTCTCCTACGAGCAGTACTTC. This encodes CASRALPELSYEQYF.

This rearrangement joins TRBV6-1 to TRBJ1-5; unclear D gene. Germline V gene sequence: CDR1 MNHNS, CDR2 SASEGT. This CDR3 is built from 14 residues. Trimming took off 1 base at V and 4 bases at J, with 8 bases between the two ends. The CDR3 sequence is CASSEGAENQPQHF. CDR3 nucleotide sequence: TGTGCCAGCAGTGAAGGGGCAGAAAATCAGCCCCAGCATTTT.

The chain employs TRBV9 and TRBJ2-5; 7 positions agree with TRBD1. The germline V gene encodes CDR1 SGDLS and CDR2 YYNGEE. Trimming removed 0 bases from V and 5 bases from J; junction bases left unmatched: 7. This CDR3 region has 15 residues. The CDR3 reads CASSVGQGVGETQYF. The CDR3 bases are TGTGCCAGCAGCGTAGGACAGGGTGTTGGTGAGACCCAGTACTTC. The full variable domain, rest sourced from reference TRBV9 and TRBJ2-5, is DSGVTQTPKHLITATGQRVTLRCSPRSGDLSVYWYQQSLDQGLQFLIQYYNGEERAKGNILERFSAQQFPDLHSELNLSSLELGDSALYFCASSVGQGVGETQYFGPGTRLLVL.

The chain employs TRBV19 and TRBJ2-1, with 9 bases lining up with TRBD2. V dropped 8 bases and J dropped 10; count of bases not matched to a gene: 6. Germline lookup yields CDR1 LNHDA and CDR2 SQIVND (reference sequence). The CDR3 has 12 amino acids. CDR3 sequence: CASGVLAGEQFF. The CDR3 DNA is TGTGCCAGTGGGGTACTAGCGGGCGAGCAGTTCTTC.

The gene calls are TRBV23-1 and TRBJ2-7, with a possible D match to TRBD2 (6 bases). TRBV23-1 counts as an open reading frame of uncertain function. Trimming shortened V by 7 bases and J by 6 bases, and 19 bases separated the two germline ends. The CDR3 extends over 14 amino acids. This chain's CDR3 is CASIISGTFGEQYF. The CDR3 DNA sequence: TGCGCCAGCATAATAAGTGGGACTTTCGGCGAGCAGTACTTC.

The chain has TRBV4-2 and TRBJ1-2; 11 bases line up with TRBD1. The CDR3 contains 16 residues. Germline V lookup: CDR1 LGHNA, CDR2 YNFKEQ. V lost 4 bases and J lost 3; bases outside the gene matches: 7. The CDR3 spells CASSRIGQGADYGYTF. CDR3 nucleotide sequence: TGTGCCAGCAGCCGGATAGGACAGGGGGCGGACTATGGCTACACCTTC.

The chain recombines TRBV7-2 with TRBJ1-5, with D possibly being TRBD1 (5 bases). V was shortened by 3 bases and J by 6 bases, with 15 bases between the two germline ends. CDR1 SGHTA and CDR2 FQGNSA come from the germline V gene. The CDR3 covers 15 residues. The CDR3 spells CASSLTGLGGQPQHF. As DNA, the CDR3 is TGTGCCAGCAGCTTGACGGGGTTGGGGGGTCAGCCCCAGCATTTT.

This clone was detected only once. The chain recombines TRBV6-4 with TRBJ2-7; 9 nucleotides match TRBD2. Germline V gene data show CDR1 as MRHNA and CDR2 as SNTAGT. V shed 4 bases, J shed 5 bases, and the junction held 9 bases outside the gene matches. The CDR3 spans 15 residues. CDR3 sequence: CASSVVSGSGNEQYF. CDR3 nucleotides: TGTGCCAGCAGTGTGGTTAGCGGGAGTGGCAACGAGCAGTACTTC.

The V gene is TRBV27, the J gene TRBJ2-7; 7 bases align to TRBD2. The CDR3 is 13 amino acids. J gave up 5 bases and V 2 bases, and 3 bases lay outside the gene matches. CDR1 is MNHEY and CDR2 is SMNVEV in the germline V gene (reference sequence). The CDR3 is CASSLLSGDEQYF. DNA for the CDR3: TGTGCCAGCAGTTTACTAAGCGGGGACGAGCAGTACTTC.

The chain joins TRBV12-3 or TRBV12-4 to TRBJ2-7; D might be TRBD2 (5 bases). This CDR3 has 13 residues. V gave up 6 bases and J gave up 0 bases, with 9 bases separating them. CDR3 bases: TGTGCCAGCAGGGACTCGAGCTCCTACGAGCAGTACTTC. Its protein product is CASRDSSSYEQYF.